These T cell receptor beta chains were read from a single sample in a study of blood T cell repertoires in COVID-19. Measured with immunoSEQ multiplex PCR; TCRdb has only the in-frame clones, and not every one. This table holds more than 65,000 clones, about 83% found once. Sequenced material: peripheral blood. Every receptor here comes from a man in his fifties with active COVID-19. The CDR3 runs from the conserved cysteine through the conserved F or W. Each record gives: CDR3 length, V gene, clone size, J gene, D gene, CDR3 DNA, CDR3 protein. D genes are given only for firm matches. The size field is filled for only some rows; it gives once, few, many or a size class.

14	TRBV6-2/TRBV6-3	few	TRBJ2-3	NA	TGTGCCAGCAGTTTGGGCAGGGGGGCAGATACGCAGTATTTT	CASSLGRGADTQYF
16	TRBV7-2	once	TRBJ2-5	NA	TGTGCCAGCAGCTCCCTTCAGGAGGGGGCCGGTGAGACCCAGTACTTC	CASSSLQEGAGETQYF
15	TRBV2	NA	TRBJ1-2	TRBD1	TGTGCCAGCAGCGCAAACGGACAGGGGAGGAATGGCTACACCTTC	CASSANGQGRNGYTF
16	TRBV5-5	once	TRBJ2-3	TRBD2	TGTGCCAGCAGCTCCCTTAGCGGGGGGCAGGGAGATACGCAGTATTTT	CASSSLSGGQGDTQYF
15	TRBV7-3	NA	TRBJ2-5	TRBD2	TGTGCCAGCAGCCCCCGGACTAGCGGGGTAGAGACCCAGTACTTC	CASSPRTSGVETQYF
16	TRBV27	NA	TRBJ1-5	NA	TGTGCCAGCAGTTTATGGGGCAGGACAAACAATCAGCCCCAGCATTTT	CASSLWGRTNNQPQHF
15	TRBV19	NA	TRBJ2-5	NA	TGTGCCAGTAGTCCTCAGAGGGCCAGGGGTGAGACCCAGTACTTC	CASSPQRARGETQYF
15	TRBV10-2	NA	TRBJ2-1	TRBD2	TGCGCCAGCAGTGAAAGGACTAGCGGACACAATGAGCAGTTCTTC	CASSERTSGHNEQFF
15	TRBV18	NA	TRBJ2-2	TRBD1	TGTGCCAGCTCACAGGACAGGACGAACACCGGGGAGCTGTTTTTT	CASSQDRTNTGELFF
11	TRBV29-1	NA	TRBJ2-7	NA	TGCAGCGTTGAGCAGGCCTACGAGCAGTACTTC	CSVEQAYEQYF
14	TRBV6-5	NA	TRBJ2-3	NA	TGTGCCAGCAGTTTTCAGGGGCGGGCAGATACGCAGTATTTT	CASSFQGRADTQYF
14	TRBV6-5	NA	TRBJ2-2	TRBD1	TGTGCCAGCAGCGGACAGGGGGACACCGGGGAGCTGTTTTTT	CASSGQGDTGELFF
15	TRBV19	NA	TRBJ2-7	TRBD2	TGTGCCAGTAGTCGACTAGCGGGAGCACTCTACGAGCAGTACTTC	CASSRLAGALYEQYF
15	TRBV6-6	few	TRBJ2-1	TRBD1	TGTGCCAGCAGTTACGAAGGACAGGGATCTAATGAGCAGTTCTTC	CASSYEGQGSNEQFF
18	TRBV3-1/TRBV3-2	NA	TRBJ2-2	TRBD2	TGTGCCAGCTCGGGCCTAGCGGGAGTCTTGGTGAACACCGGGGAGCTGTTTTTT	CASSGLAGVLVNTGELFF
13	TRBV29-1	NA	TRBJ1-4	TRBD1	TGCAGCGCGTCAGGGGGCGATCGGGAAAAACTGTTTTTT	CSASGGDREKLFF
15	TRBV6-1	NA	TRBJ2-5	NA	TGTGCCAGCAGTGAAGGGGGGCTGGTTGGGGAGACCCAGTACTTC	CASSEGGLVGETQYF
15	TRBV13	NA	TRBJ1-2	TRBD1	TGTGCCAGCAGCCCGAGACAGGGGGGCTACTATGGCTACACCTTC	CASSPRQGGYYGYTF